Shown below are 23 T cell receptor beta chains from a single sample sequenced in a study of blood T cells in healthy people across ages. Then a second PCR, running roughly 6 to 12 cycles, was carried out with a sample-barcoded 5' primer and a J-beta primer mix. TCRdb used MiXCR to reprocess the 5' RACE reads, holding one entry per CDR3 protein. Of some 890,000 distinct CDR3 sequences listed, around 29% are singletons. These sequences were also reported in another study, on T cells of mothers and their children.

The sequencing input was blood. These receptors all stem from a woman in her thirties or forties in good health.

Regarding this clonotype: An end of the junction differs from the germline gene, which may be a read error. The CDR3 DNA follows: TGTGCTAGCAGCTTAACTGGATTTGGACAGGGAGAGACCCAGTACTTC. Amino acid sequence: CASSLTGFGQGETQYF. This chain links TRBV7-7 with TRBJ2-5, with 8 bases that match TRBD1. Germline V gene sequence: CDR1 SSHAT, CDR2 FNYEAQ (reference sequence). This CDR3 spans 16 amino acids.

The chain is built from TRBV12-3 or TRBV12-4 and TRBJ2-3; TRBD2 aligns across 8 bases. Losses at the gene ends were 7 bases for V and 4 bases for J; bases not matched to a gene: 10. This CDR3 spans 15 amino acids. In DNA, the CDR3 is TGTGCCAGCACCGGGACTAGACGAGGTGCAGATACGCAGTATTTT. It specifies CASTGTRRGADTQYF.

The chain has TRBV7-2 and TRBJ1-1; 8 bases are a match to TRBD1. The CDR3 has 15 amino acids. Trimming at V came to 5 bases and at J to 1 base, leaving 6 bases not matched to a gene. The germline CDR1 and CDR2 sequences are SGHTA and FQGNSA. The CDR3 DNA follows: TGTGCCAGCAGCACGAGGACAGGGAAGAACACTGAAGCTTTCTTT. Protein sequence: CASSTRTGKNTEAFF.

This clonotype was counted between two and nine times. V usage is TRBV20-1 and J usage is TRBJ2-1, with 9 bases that match TRBD2. This CDR3 is built from 16 residues. The J segment lost 6 bases and the V segment lost 3 bases, leaving 12 bases of the junction unmatched. From germline, CDR1 is DFQATT and CDR2 SNEGSKA (reference sequence). The CDR3 protein is CSASEAGGQRRNEQFF. CDR3 coding DNA: TGCAGTGCTAGTGAAGCGGGGGGACAGAGGCGCAATGAGCAGTTCTTC.

This clonotype was counted ten times or more. The V call is TRBV12-3 or TRBV12-4, the J call TRBJ1-5, with TRBD1 matching 8 bases. The CDR3 runs to 14 residues. J gave up 4 bases and V 6 bases, and 5 bases lay outside the gene matches. CDR3 nucleotide sequence: TGTGCCAGCAGCTCGGACAGGGTTAATCAGCCCCAGCATTTT. As protein: CASSSDRVNQPQHF.

This clonotype showed up many times. The J gene is TRBJ2-7, the V gene TRBV4-3; TRBD1 aligns across 7 bases. Germline values: CDR1 LGHNA, CDR2 YSLEER. V lost 0 bases to trimming and J lost 0 bases; unmatched junction nucleotides: 8. The CDR3 is 17 residues long. CDR3 sequence reads: CASSQDTTGAISYEQYF. Here the CDR3 DNA reads TGCGCCAGCAGCCAAGATACAACAGGGGCAATCTCCTACGAGCAGTACTTC.

This clonotype occurred a few times. The chain has TRBV7-2 and TRBJ2-3; D is undetermined. Germline V gene data show CDR1 as SGHTA and CDR2 as FQGNSA. This CDR3 has 14 residues. The V end was cut by 0 bases, the J end by 3 bases, with 7 bases between. The CDR3 protein is CASSLARTTDTQYF. The CDR3 DNA sequence: TGTGCCAGCAGCTTAGCCCGGACGACAGATACGCAGTATTTT.

This chain links TRBV11-3 with TRBJ2-1, with 9 bases aligning to TRBD1. Per germline, CDR1 SGHNT and CDR2 YENEEA. Unmatched junction bases numbered 5, after V lost 6 bases and J lost 5 bases. The CDR3 is 14 residues long. CDR3 sequence: CASSQRTGDNEQFF. The CDR3 region has the DNA TGTGCCAGCAGTCAACGGACAGGGGACAATGAGCAGTTCTTC.

This clonotype has more than one count but fewer than ten. The chain has TRBV6-4 and TRBJ2-1; 10 bases fit TRBD2. The germline gives CDR1 MRHNA, CDR2 SNTAGT. This CDR3 region has 14 residues. Trimming removed 3 bases from V and 6 bases from J; junction bases left unmatched: 2. The CDR3 bases are TGTGCCAGCAGTGATGCTAGCGGGGGCAATGAGCAGTTCTTC. Its translation is CASSDASGGNEQFF.

The rearrangement links TRBV28 to TRBJ1-1; 7 bases match TRBD1. Germline CDR1 is MDHEN and CDR2 is SYDVKM. V lost 3 bases and J lost 0; bases outside the gene matches: 4. The CDR3 spans 15 residues. The CDR3 DNA follows: TGTGCCAGCAGTTTCCCGGGACAGCTGAACACTGAAGCTTTCTTT. Residues: CASSFPGQLNTEAFF.

Turning to this clonotype: A much more abundant neighbour one base away suggests this may be a read error. The V call is TRBV20-1, the J call TRBJ2-5, with TRBD2 as a possible D gene (6 bases). The CDR3 totals 16 residues. The germline V gene encodes CDR1 DFQATT and CDR2 SNEGSKA (reference sequence). The CDR3 here is CSARVIRPGVQVTQYF. DNA of the CDR3: TGCAGTGCTAGAGTTATCCGCCCGGGGGTCCAAGTGACCCAGTACTTC.

A single count supports this clonotype. This chain joins TRBV11-1 and TRBJ2-5, with 12 positions matching TRBD2. CDR3 length: 18 amino acids. Unmatched junction bases numbered 14, after V lost 5 bases and J lost 4 bases. The germline V gene has CDR1 SGHAT and CDR2 FQDESV (reference sequence). The CDR3 DNA sequence: TGTGCCAGCAGCCGACTCAAGATGGGACTAGCGGGTTCAGAGACCCAGTACTTC. Protein product: CASSRLKMGLAGSETQYF. The full variable domain, in which reference TRBV11-1 and TRBJ2-5 provide the parts outside the CDR3, is EAEVAQSPRYKITEKSQAVAFWCDPISGHATLYWYRQILGQGPELLVQFQDESVVDDSQLPKDRFSAERLKGVDSTLKIQPAELGDSAMYLCASSRLKMGLAGSETQYFGPGTRLLVL.

The rearrangement joins TRBV5-1 to TRBJ2-3, with TRBD2 as a possible D gene (6 bases). The V end was cut by 6 bases, the J end by 3 bases, with 17 bases between. The germline gives CDR1 SGHRS, CDR2 YFSETQ. This CDR3 comprises 15 residues. As DNA, the CDR3 is TGCGCCAGCAAACCGGGACCGGGGGTAACAGATACGCAGTATTTT. It translates to CASKPGPGVTDTQYF.

The sample holds a few counts of this clonotype. Since a much larger clone is just one base distant, this may be a read error. The rearrangement links TRBV30 to TRBJ2-7; D could derive from TRBD1 or TRBD2 (6 bases each). V was trimmed by 3 bases and J by 3 bases, leaving 15 bases between them. Germline assignment: CDR1 GTSNPN and CDR2 SVGIG (reference sequence). The CDR3 extends over 14 amino acids. The CDR3 loop is CAWRAGGGHYEQYF. The CDR3 DNA reads TGTGCCTGGAGGGCCGGAGGGGGACACTACGAGCAGTACTTC.

This clonotype has at least ten counts. V and J are TRBV9 and TRBJ2-7; D is perhaps TRBD1 or TRBD2 (5 bases each). V lost 0 bases and J 0 bases, leaving 10 bases between the germline ends. The CDR3 is 15 residues long. The germline V gene encodes CDR1 SGDLS and CDR2 YYNGEE. CDR3 protein: CASSVAAGGSYEQYF. As DNA, the CDR3 is TGTGCCAGCAGCGTAGCTGCTGGGGGCTCCTACGAGCAGTACTTC.

CDR3 amino acids: CASSFATGQGVFF. The CDR3 nucleotides are TGTGCCAGCAGTTTTGCCACGGGACAGGGGGTGTTCTTC. The chain uses TRBV12-3 or TRBV12-4 and TRBJ2-1; 11 nucleotides line up with TRBD1. The trim removed 3 bases at V and 15 bases at J, leaving 7 bases unmatched. The CDR3 runs 13 residues.

The chain joins TRBV30 to TRBJ2-4; TRBD1 matches 8 bases. The DNA end favors TRBJ2-7, so the J call may be wrong. Germline assignment: CDR1 GTSNPN and CDR2 SVGIG (reference sequence). The CDR3 length is 14 residues. The CDR3 is CAWSPGQGAYEQYF. In DNA form, the CDR3 reads TGTGCCTGGAGTCCTGGACAGGGTGCCTACGAGCAGTACTTC.

This clonotype appeared a few times. One end of the junction does not line up with germline, which may come from a read error. This chain connects TRBV7-7 to TRBJ2-5, with 7 bases lining up with TRBD1. Germline V lookup: CDR1 SSHAT, CDR2 FNYEAQ (reference sequence). CDR3 length: 13 amino acids. CDR3 sequence: CASSETGLETQYF. In DNA form, the CDR3 reads TGTGCTAGCAGCGAGACAGGGCTCGAGACCCAGTACTTC.

This clonotype was recorded many times. The chain links TRBV12-3 or TRBV12-4 to TRBJ2-7; 7 bases match TRBD1. The V segment lost 6 bases and the J segment 5 bases; nucleotides outside the gene matches: 7. The CDR3 extends over 13 amino acids. The CDR3 is CASSRGQFDEQYF. CDR3 nucleotides: TGTGCCAGCAGCAGGGGACAGTTCGACGAGCAGTACTTC.

This chain links TRBV28 with TRBJ2-2, with D perhaps assigned TRBD1 or TRBD2 (5 bases each). The CDR3 sequence is 13 residues long. CDR1 is MDHEN and CDR2 is SYDVKM in the germline V gene. Trimming left V 4 bases short and J 3 bases short, with 6 bases between. CDR3 in DNA: TGTGCCAGCAGTTGGGGGTACACCGGGGAGCTGTTTTTT. This sequence encodes CASSWGYTGELFF.

This clonotype was detected only a few times. The gene calls are TRBV5-1 and TRBJ1-1, with no clear D. Trimming cost V 4 bases and J 6 bases, with 16 bases left between them. Germline CDR1 reads SGHRS; CDR2 reads YFSETQ. This CDR3 has 14 residues. DNA of the CDR3: TGCGCCAGCAGCCAAGGGCCCGCTGGCGCTGAAGCTTTCTTT. The encoded protein is CASSQGPAGAEAFF. The full variable domain, completed using reference TRBV5-1 and TRBJ1-1, is KAGVTQTPRYLIKTRGQQVTLSCSPISGHRSVSWYQQTPGQGLQFLFEYFSETQRNKGNFPGRFSGRQFSNSRSEMNVSTLELGDSALYLCASSQGPAGAEAFFGQGTRLTVV.

This clonotype was counted many times. This chain links TRBV20-1 with TRBJ2-5; 13 bases map to TRBD2. This CDR3 contains 15 residues. Germline V gives CDR1 DFQATT, CDR2 SNEGSKA (reference sequence). V shed 1 base and J 5 bases; nucleotides not matched to a gene: 4. CDR3 loop: CSARVGLAGAETQYF. DNA of the CDR3: TGCAGTGCTAGAGTCGGACTAGCGGGGGCTGAGACCCAGTACTTC.

Notes on this clonotype: Mismatch with germline at one junction end may stem from a read error. This sequence joins TRBV12-3 or TRBV12-4 and TRBJ1-2, with TRBD1 matching over 8 bases. CDR3 size: 13 residues. The DNA for the CDR3 is TGTGCCAGCACCTTAGGGACAGGCTATGGCCACACCTTC. Amino acid sequence: CASTLGTGYGHTF.